This T cell receptor (beta chain) was sequenced during a study of response to subunit inactivated influenza vaccine. Broader study findings: Authors suggested each seasonal influenza vaccination recruits few new T cells.

The V and J ends lost 8 bases and 10 bases respectively, with 22 bases between them. The CDR3 spans 14 residues. Per the germline V gene, CDR1 is SGHTA and CDR2 is FQGNSA. One entry per CDR3 protein results from TCRdb running MiXCR on the RT-PCR reads. Found here are hundreds of thousands of distinct CDR3 sequences, about 7.6% of them singletons; the top ten hold approximately 12%. This clonotype came up many times. Its specificity is unknown. This material consisted of PBMCs from blood, taken 23 months after vaccination. The rearrangement links TRBV7-2 to TRBJ2-3; the D gene is possibly TRBD2 (5 bases). The TCR comes from a man aged 50-75 years who received an inactivated influenza vaccine. CDR3 residues: CASAEGFARTAQYF. CDR3 sequence (DNA): TGTGCCAGCGCGGAAGGCTTCGCTAGGACTGCGCAGTATTTT.